The 19 T cell receptor beta chains given below trace back to one sample, sequenced in a study of blood T cell repertoires in COVID-19. Data came from immunoSEQ multiplex PCR; TCRdb stores just in-frame clones and leaves some out. Counted here are about 370,000 clones, more than 70% occurring once; the ten biggest clones make up around 2.8%. The sample comprised peripheral blood. These receptors came from a woman aged 25 to 45 with COVID-19, enrolled during active disease.

The V call is TRBV5-5, the J call TRBJ1-6; 7 bases map to TRBD1. The CDR3 is made up of 17 amino acids. The V and J ends lost 0 bases and 5 bases, in that order; junction bases with no gene match: 8. Germline V lookup: CDR1 SGHKS, CDR2 YYEKEE (reference sequence). The chain's CDR3 is CASSLALGGANNSPLHF. The CDR3 DNA reads TGTGCCAGCAGCTTGGCTCTAGGGGGCGCGAATAATTCACCCCTCCACTTT.

This chain joins TRBV5-6 and TRBJ2-7; 12 bases match TRBD1. The CDR3 contains 16 residues. Looked up from germline, CDR1 is SGHDT and CDR2 is YYEEEE. V dropped 5 bases and J dropped 7; count of bases not matched to a gene: 13. The CDR3 nucleotides are TGTGCCAGCAGGCCGATGTCGGGACAGGGGGCTGGAGAGCAGTACTTC. It codes for CASRPMSGQGAGEQYF.

V usage is TRBV24-1 and J usage is TRBJ1-2; the D gene is possibly TRBD1 (6 bases). Trimming took off 5 bases at V and 4 bases at J, with 16 bases between the two ends. CDR3 size: 15 residues. CDR1 is KGHDR and CDR2 is SFDVKD in the germline V gene. CDR3 protein: CATSGRMGQTYGYTF. The DNA of the CDR3 is TGTGCCACCAGTGGAAGGATGGGACAAACCTATGGCTACACCTTC.

The chain carries TRBV13 and TRBJ2-1; D gene uncertain. Per germline, CDR1 PRHDT and CDR2 FYEKMQ (reference sequence). The CDR3 spans 16 residues. V gave up 6 bases and J gave up 0 bases, with 15 bases separating them. The CDR3 is CASSPTTSFSYNEQFF. For the CDR3, the DNA is TGTGCCAGCAGTCCTACTACCTCCTTCTCCTACAATGAGCAGTTCTTC. Combining the CDR3 with reference TRBV13 and TRBJ2-1 gives the whole variable domain AAGVIQSPRHLIKEKRETATLKCYPIPRHDTVYWYQQGPGQDPQFLISFYEKMQSDKGSIPDRFSAQQFSDYHSELNMSSLELGDSALYFCASSPTTSFSYNEQFFGPGTRLTVL.

This clone was detected once. The chain has TRBV12-5 and TRBJ2-7, with a possible D match to TRBD1 (7 bases). The CDR3 is 17 amino acids. Germline CDR1 LGHNT, CDR2 FRNRAP. With 5 bases removed from V and 5 bases from J, the gap between germline ends came to 25 bases. The CDR3, as DNA: TGTGCTAGTGGTCCAAGTCGACAGGGAGGCCCGAGGGACGAGCAGTACGTC. As protein: CASGPSRQGGPRDEQYV.

The chain recombines TRBV3-1 (or the pseudogene TRBV3-2) with TRBJ2-1, with D possibly matching TRBD1 (5 bases). CDR1 is LGHDT, CDR2 YNNKEL, per germline (reference sequence). Trimming stripped 1 base from V and 7 bases from J, with 11 bases between. The CDR3 loop spans 14 amino acids. For the CDR3, the DNA is TGTGCCAGCAGCCAAGCTGTCCCAGGGAATGAGCAGTTCTTC. Its translation: CASSQAVPGNEQFF.

The chain is built from TRBV5-1 and TRBJ2-3; D call uncertain. Germline values: CDR1 SGHRS, CDR2 YFSETQ. V lost 7 bases and J 0 bases, leaving 12 bases between the germline ends. This CDR3 contains 14 residues. The CDR3 sequence: CASRETTSTDTQYF. The CDR3 DNA is TGCGCCAGCCGCGAGACGACTAGCACAGATACGCAGTATTTT.

V gene TRBV5-6 combines with J gene TRBJ2-5, with 14 positions matching TRBD2. The junction had 7 bases not matched to a gene; V was cut back by 4 bases and J by 2 bases. The CDR3 loop spans 17 amino acids. The germline gives CDR1 SGHDT, CDR2 YYEEEE. The CDR3 spells CASSPGLAGASQETQYF. The CDR3 bases are TGTGCCAGCAGCCCGGGACTAGCGGGGGCCTCTCAAGAGACCCAGTACTTC.

This clone was recorded once. This chain joins TRBV7-2 and TRBJ2-3; 9 bases are a match to TRBD1. With V trimmed by 2 bases and J by 3 bases, 9 bases remained unmatched. The germline V gene has CDR1 SGHTA and CDR2 FQGNSA. The CDR3 contains 17 residues. CDR3 nucleotide sequence: TGTGCCAGCAGCTTATGGGTACAGGGGGCGAGGACAGATACGCAGTATTTT. It translates to CASSLWVQGARTDTQYF.

This clone has just a few counts. V gene TRBV5-4 combines with J gene TRBJ2-1; 7 positions match TRBD1. This CDR3 has 16 amino acids. Trimming at V came to 2 bases and at J to 2 bases, leaving 7 bases not matched to a gene. Germline values: CDR1 SGHNT, CDR2 YYREEE (reference sequence). The CDR3 coding sequence is TGTGCCAGCAGCTTAAATAGGGGGCTCGCCTACAATGAGCAGTTCTTC. This encodes CASSLNRGLAYNEQFF.

CDR3 loop: CASSSEGRQIYNEQFF. The CDR3 region has the DNA TGTGCCAGCAGCTCGGAGGGTAGACAGATCTACAATGAGCAGTTCTTC. This chain uses TRBV11-2 with TRBJ2-1; possible D gene TRBD2, 6 bases. CDR3 length: 16 amino acids. Germline assignment: CDR1 SGHAT and CDR2 FQNNGV. V was pared by 4 bases and J by 3 bases, with 16 bases between. The complete variable domain, with remaining parts taken from reference TRBV11-2 and TRBJ2-1, reads EAGVAQSPRYKIIEKRQSVAFWCNPISGHATLYWYQQILGQGPKLLIQFQNNGVVDDSQLPKDRFSAERLKGVDSTLKIQPAKLEDSAVYLCASSSEGRQIYNEQFFGPGTRLTVL.

The J gene is TRBJ2-2, the V gene TRBV6-4, with D possibly matching TRBD1 (5 bases). The CDR3 runs 15 residues. The V and J ends lost 3 bases and 0 bases respectively, with 8 bases between them. CDR1 is MRHNA, CDR2 SNTAGT, per germline. CDR3 residues: CASSEDNANTGELFF. Here the CDR3 DNA reads TGTGCCAGCAGTGAGGACAACGCGAACACCGGGGAGCTGTTTTTT.

On this clone: This same CDR3 is encoded by further DNA sequences in the sample. This chain connects TRBV18 to TRBJ1-1, with D perhaps TRBD1 (5 bases). This CDR3 is built from 14 residues. Trimming pared 3 bases from V and 5 bases from J, leaving 13 bases between. CDR1 and CDR2 (germline): KGHSH, LQKENI. The CDR3 bases are TGTGCCAGCTCACCTCAGGGCGGGGGGACTGAAGCTTTCTTT. Protein product: CASSPQGGGTEAFF.

The rearrangement links TRBV19 to TRBJ1-4, with D maybe TRBD1 (5 bases). This CDR3 has 14 amino acids. Germline V gene sequence: CDR1 LNHDA, CDR2 SQIVND (reference sequence). V was shortened by 5 bases and J by 8 bases, with 15 bases between the two germline ends. The CDR3 DNA sequence: TGTGCCAGTAGTCCCCCCGGGGGTCGGGAAAAACTGTTTTTT. Translated: CASSPPGGREKLFF. The full variable domain, in which reference TRBV19 and TRBJ1-4 provide the parts outside the CDR3, is DGGITQSPKYLFRKEGQNVTLSCEQNLNHDAMYWYRQDPGQGLRLIYYSQIVNDFQKGDIAEGYSVSREKKESFPLTVTSAQKNPTAFYLCASSPPGGREKLFFGSGTQLSVL.

The gene calls are TRBV6-6 and TRBJ2-7; 9 nucleotides agree with TRBD1. With V trimmed by 5 bases and J by 7 bases, 9 bases remained unmatched. The CDR3 has 14 amino acids. Germline V gives CDR1 MNHNY, CDR2 SVGAGI (reference sequence). The CDR3 DNA reads as TGTGCCAGCAGTAACGGACAGGGGACAGGGGAGCAGTACGTC. Its translation: CASSNGQGTGEQYV.

CDR3 loop: CASSVALAGGCSYEQYV. DNA for the CDR3: TGTGCCAGCAGCGTAGCACTAGCGGGAGGGTGCTCCTACGAGCAGTACGTC. The rearrangement joins TRBV9 to TRBJ2-7, with TRBD2 matching 13 bases. The CDR3 loop spans 17 amino acids. V was pared by 0 bases and J by 0 bases, with 3 bases of the junction left unmatched. Germline V gene data show CDR1 as SGDLS and CDR2 as YYNGEE.

V is TRBV6-6 and J is TRBJ2-3; 10 nucleotides line up with TRBD2. This CDR3 region has 14 residues. Trimming removed 8 bases from V and 1 base from J; junction bases left unmatched: 3. Germline CDR1 reads MNHNY; CDR2 reads SVGAGI (reference sequence). CDR3: CASRLAGGTDTQYF. CDR3 DNA: TGTGCCAGCCGTCTAGCGGGAGGCACAGATACGCAGTATTTT.

This clone was picked up one time. The genes are TRBV4-1 and TRBJ2-2; 8 bases fit TRBD2. The CDR3 covers 17 residues. V lost 0 bases to trimming and J lost 2 bases; unmatched junction nucleotides: 5. Germline CDR1 MGHRA, CDR2 YSYEKL. The CDR3 DNA follows: TGCGCCAGCAGCCAAGATCGGGGGGGCCGAAACACCGGGGAGCTGTTTTTT. Residues: CASSQDRGGRNTGELFF.

V usage is TRBV11-3 and J usage is TRBJ2-1; TRBD2 agrees at 8 bases. The CDR3 runs 15 residues. Unmatched junction bases numbered 7, after V lost 0 bases and J lost 9 bases. Germline V gene sequence: CDR1 SGHNT, CDR2 YENEEA. The CDR3 region has the DNA TGTGCCAGCAGCTTAGAAGGGACTAGAACAAGTGAGCAGTTCTTC. This codes for CASSLEGTRTSEQFF.